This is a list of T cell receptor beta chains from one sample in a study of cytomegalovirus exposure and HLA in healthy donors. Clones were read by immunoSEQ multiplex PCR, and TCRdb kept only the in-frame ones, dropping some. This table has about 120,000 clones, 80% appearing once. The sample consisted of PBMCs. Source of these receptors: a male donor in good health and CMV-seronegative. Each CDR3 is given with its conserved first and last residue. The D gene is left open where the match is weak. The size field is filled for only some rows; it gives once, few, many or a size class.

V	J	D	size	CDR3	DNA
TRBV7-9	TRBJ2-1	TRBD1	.	CASSTGTGASNEQFF	TGTGCCAGCAGCACCGGGACAGGGGCGTCAAATGAGCAGTTCTTC
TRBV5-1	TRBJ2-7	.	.	CASSLGTYEQYF	TGCGCCAGCAGCTTGGGAACCTACGAGCAGTACTTC
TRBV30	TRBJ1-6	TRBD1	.	CAWSHRGQIAPLHF	TGTGCCTGGAGTCACAGGGGGCAAATCGCGCCCCTCCACTTT
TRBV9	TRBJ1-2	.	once	CASSVDSSYGYTF	TGTGCCAGCAGCGTAGACAGTTCCTATGGCTACACCTTC
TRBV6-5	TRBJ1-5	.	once	CASSYSQGYQPQHF	TGTGCCAGCAGTTACTCTCAGGGGTATCAGCCCCAGCATTTT
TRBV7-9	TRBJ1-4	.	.	CASSFPREVGGEKLFF	TGTGCCAGCAGCTTCCCTCGTGAGGTCGGCGGTGAAAAACTGTTTTTT
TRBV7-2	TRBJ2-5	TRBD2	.	CASSFGSGGLGETQYF	TGTGCCAGCAGCTTTGGTAGCGGGGGCCTGGGGGAGACCCAGTACTTC
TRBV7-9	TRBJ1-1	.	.	CASIRTDLNTEAFF	TGTGCCAGCATCAGGACTGATTTGAACACTGAAGCTTTCTTT
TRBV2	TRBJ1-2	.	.	CASSEEGNGYTF	TGTGCCAGCAGTGAAGAGGGGAATGGCTACACCTTC
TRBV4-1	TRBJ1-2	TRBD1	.	CASSQASGTGYGYTF	TGCGCCAGCAGCCAAGCGTCGGGGACAGGGTATGGCTACACCTTC
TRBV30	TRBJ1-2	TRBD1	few	CAWSATGGVVSGYTF	TGTGCCTGGAGTGCCACAGGGGGCGTCGTCTCTGGCTACACCTTC
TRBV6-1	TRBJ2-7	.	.	CASSEAPGSSYEQYF	TGTGCCAGCAGTGAAGCCCCTGGTAGCTCCTACGAGCAGTACTTC
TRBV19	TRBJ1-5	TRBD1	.	CASSTGTGSFQPQHF	TGTGCCAGTAGCACCGGGACAGGGTCATTTCAGCCCCAGCATTTT
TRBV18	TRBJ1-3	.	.	CASSPLDSSGNTIYF	TGTGCCAGCTCACCTTTGGACAGCTCTGGAAACACCATATATTTT
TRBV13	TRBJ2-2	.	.	CASSTQTDSTGELFF	TGTGCCAGCAGCACACAAACGGACAGCACCGGGGAGCTGTTTTTT
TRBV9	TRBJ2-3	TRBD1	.	CASSIRDSQDTQYF	TGTGCCAGCAGCATCCGGGACAGTCAAGATACGCAGTATTTT
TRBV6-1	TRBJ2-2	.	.	CASTQLRELFF	TGTGCCAGCACCCAGTTGAGGGAGCTGTTTTTT
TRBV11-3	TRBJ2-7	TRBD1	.	CASSRNKGQGECEQYF	TGTGCCAGCAGCAGAAACAAGGGACAGGGGGAATGCGAGCAGTACTTC
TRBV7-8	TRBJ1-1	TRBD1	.	CASAPDRVDTEAFF	TGTGCCAGCGCCCCCGACAGGGTAGATACTGAAGCTTTCTTT
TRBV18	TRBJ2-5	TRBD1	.	CASSPIGGQGQETQYF	TGTGCCAGCTCACCAATCGGAGGACAGGGGCAAGAGACCCAGTACTTC
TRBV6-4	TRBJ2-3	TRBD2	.	CASSPGSGGSDTQYF	TGTGCCAGCAGCCCGGGGAGCGGGGGGTCAGATACGCAGTATTTT
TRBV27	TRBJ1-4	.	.	CASSLAGEVEKLFF	TGTGCCAGCAGTTTGGCGGGGGAGGTTGAAAAACTGTTTTTT
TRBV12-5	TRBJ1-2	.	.	CASAPPGSNYGYTF	TGTGCTAGTGCTCCCCCAGGGTCTAACTATGGCTACACCTTC
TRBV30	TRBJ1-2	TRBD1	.	CAWYRGNGYTF	TGTGCCTGGTACAGGGGGAACGGCTACACCTTC